This T cell receptor (beta chain) emerged from a study of T cell responses to AZD1222 COVID-19 vaccine (dated by TCRdb to about 2021). Broadly, across the study: AZD1222 recipients whose second dose came at about 4 weeks and those whose second dose came at about 12 weeks were combined into one group, since spike-specific TCR depth and breadth did not differ between the two schedules. Trial participants were enrolled by age into 18-55, 56-69 and 70-plus year subgroups, with approximately 160, 26 and 62 TCR-sequenced participants respectively. A total of about 240 trial participants underwent TCR sequencing, of whom 200 to 220 received two doses of AZD1222 and some 26 received two doses of the MenACWY control vaccine.

The CDR3 regions of human TCRbeta chains were analyzed by immunosequencing. In the original analysis: TCRs in the repertoires were matched against a reference library of SARS-CoV-2-specific TCRs that had been generated with the MIRA antigen-specificity platform. Breadth was defined as the fraction of unique TCRs that were SARS-CoV-2-associated. Depth was defined as the fraction of total T cells that were SARS-CoV-2-associated. Using the MIRA data, every spike-specific TCR was mapped to the spike region that the TCR reacted to and assigned to either a CD4 or a CD8 class. Log10-transformed breadth and depth values were compared by one-way ANOVA with Sidak's multiple comparisons tests. In its TCRdb copy, this immuneACCESS table keeps in-frame sequences only and misses some clones. Where compared with another copy, unresolved V genes explain less than half of these, and the others have no known cause. D and trimming come from the DNA, and the V and J calls and clone size come from that table. This sample has over 45,000 clones in its table, and approximately 80% of those were observed once. The ten largest clones add up to around 7% of the sample.

Results and caveats for the whole study, not just this receptor: Most participants were white British and females outnumbered males, and the authors suggested that clonal diversity may have been underestimated. The 56-69-year group was small, and its depth increase did not reach significance, likely because of low power. Because no samples from the day 14 peak response were available, repertoires could be characterized only after the peak T cell response. Conclusions about previously exposed vaccinees are limited, since just 5 to 7 AZD1222 recipients were seropositive for SARS-CoV-2 at baseline. Epitopes outside the regions mutated in the B.1.351 and B.1.1.7 variants were reportedly recognized by nearly half of the unique spike-specific TCRs. After two AZD1222 doses, spike-specific TCR breadth and depth were significantly higher than at day 0 and than in MenACWY recipients. CD4 TCRs associated with the vaccine covered the entire spike protein, and the dominant responses were in regions 160-218 and 743-854.

To note about this clone: Its antigen remains unidentified. No much larger clone exists at a distance of one base, and base qualities are not known.

The time point label of this sample denotes: baseline before first vaccination. Vaccinee samples were obtained from the UK trials COV001 and COV002, which included a single-blind randomized controlled phase 2/3 trial of AZD1222 (ChAdOx1 nCoV-19) in healthy adults. Trial participant PBMC samples were collected at day 0 and day 28 after the second dose for TCRbeta chain sequencing. The CDR3 has 13 amino acids, counting the end cysteine and phenylalanine. Only the CDR3 portion is preserved as DNA: 39 bases, with reading frame beginning at the first base. Germline trimming amounts to 2 bases on V and 15 bases on J, with 6 as the count of junction bases outside the gene matches. Looking up the germline V gene yields CDR1 SGHAT and CDR2 FQNNGV.

The V gene is TRBV11-2 and the J gene is TRBJ2-1; 11 middle bases align to TRBD2. Sequenced material: peripheral blood, taken on day 0 of AZD1222 vaccination. This receptor was identified in an adult in good health. CDR3 sequence: CASSLTTSGARFF. The nucleotides read TGTGCCAGCAGCTTAACGACTAGCGGGGCGCGGTTCTTC.